This record covers a single T cell receptor beta chain. Its antigen is unidentified. This sample stems from a study of T cell responses to AZD1222 COVID-19 vaccine. General study results and limits: Sampling that yielded the repertoires occurred only after the peak T cell response. Vaccine-associated CD4 TCRs spanned spike, dominant at 160-218 and 743-854.

This CDR3 has 14 amino acids. V lost 0 bases, J lost 8 bases, and 11 bases lay in between. Germline V CDR1 and CDR2: SGDLS, YYNGEE. Repertoires were generated with immunoSEQ multiplex PCR, while TCRdb's copy carries only in-frame clones and drops some. The sample has approximately 200,000 clones; around 88% are singletons. The chain couples TRBV9 to TRBJ1-4; D might be TRBD1 (5 bases). This TCR was recovered from an adult in good health. The specimen was peripheral blood, collected on day 0 of AZD1222 vaccination. This chain's CDR3 is CASSVGRAAEKLFF. In DNA form, the CDR3 reads TGTGCCAGCAGCGTAGGCAGGGCCGCCGAAAAACTGTTTTTT. Using reference TRBV9 and TRBJ1-4 for the parts outside the CDR3, the full variable domain is DSGVTQTPKHLITATGQRVTLRCSPRSGDLSVYWYQQSLDQGLQFLIQYYNGEERAKGNILERFSAQQFPDLHSELNLSSLELGDSALYFCASSVGRAAEKLFFGSGTQLSVL.